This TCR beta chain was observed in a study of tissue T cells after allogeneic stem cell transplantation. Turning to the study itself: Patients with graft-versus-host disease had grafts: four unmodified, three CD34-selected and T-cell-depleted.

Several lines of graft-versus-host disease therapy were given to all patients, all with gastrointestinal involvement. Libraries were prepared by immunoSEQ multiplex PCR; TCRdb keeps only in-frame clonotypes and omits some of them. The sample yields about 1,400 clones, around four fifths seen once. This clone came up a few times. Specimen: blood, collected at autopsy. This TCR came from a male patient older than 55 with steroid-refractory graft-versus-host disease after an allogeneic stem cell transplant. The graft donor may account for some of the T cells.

In DNA, the CDR3 is TGCGCCAGCAGCTTGCCTAGCGGGGGGTACAATGAGCAGTTCTTC. Encoded protein: CASSLPSGGYNEQFF. The chain couples TRBV5-1 to TRBJ2-1; 11 positions agree with TRBD2. The CDR3 sequence is 15 residues long. Germline V gives CDR1 SGHRS, CDR2 YFSETQ. The ends lost 1 base at V and 4 bases at J; junction bases unmatched: 1. The full variable domain, its missing parts supplied by reference TRBV5-1 and TRBJ2-1, is KAGVTQTPRYLIKTRGQQVTLSCSPISGHRSVSWYQQTPGQGLQFLFEYFSETQRNKGNFPGRFSGRQFSNSRSEMNVSTLELGDSALYLCASSLPSGGYNEQFFGPGTRLTVL.